Presented here are 32 T cell receptor beta chains from one specimen sequenced in a study of radiation and T cells in renal cell carcinoma. The time point is: baseline pretreatment blood. Described treatment: 15 Gy SBRT to primary tumor, nephrectomy 4 weeks later. Generated by immunoSEQ multiplex PCR, the TCRdb table keeps only in-frame clones and is missing some. The data hold about 22,000 clones, with roughly three quarters observed a single time. Specimen: blood, collected from a patient whose treatment included radiotherapy and nephrectomy. The receptors were sampled from a man aged 55-75 years with renal cell carcinoma.

This chain connects TRBV11-2 to TRBJ2-7; D tentatively fits TRBD1 or TRBD2 (5 bases each). Trimming cost V 2 bases and J 1 base, with 18 bases left between them. The CDR3 contains 17 residues. Germline-derived CDR1 and CDR2 are SGHAT and FQNNGV. The CDR3 here is CASSLLSGAQRSYEQYF. The CDR3 DNA sequence: TGTGCCAGCAGCTTACTGTCCGGGGCGCAACGATCCTACGAGCAGTACTTC.

This clone was seen a single time. This chain joins TRBV7-8 and TRBJ2-7; TRBD1 agrees at 8 bases. V lost 4 bases and J lost 3; bases outside the gene matches: 8. The CDR3 contains 15 residues. Germline V gene sequence: CDR1 SGHVS, CDR2 FQNEAQ. DNA for the CDR3: TGTGCCAGCAGCTCTCCTCCTGGACAGGGCTACGAGCAGTACTTC. This sequence encodes CASSSPPGQGYEQYF.

This clone rates as hyperexpanded. V and J are TRBV14 and TRBJ1-1, with TRBD1 as a possible D gene (5 bases). This CDR3 region has 14 residues. Germline assignment: CDR1 SGHDN and CDR2 FVKESK. Deletions cut 0 bases from V and 6 bases from J, with 11 bases between. The CDR3 region has the DNA TGTGCCAGCAGCCAAGAATGGGGGTACCCTGAAGCTTTCTTT. As protein: CASSQEWGYPEAFF.

The rearrangement uses TRBV6-5 and TRBJ2-5; D is possibly TRBD1 or TRBD2 (5 bases each). The assigned J gene may be wrong: the sequence end matches TRBJ2-7 better. The CDR3 consists of 13 residues. Germline V CDR1 and CDR2: MNHEY, SVGAGI. The CDR3 sequence: CASRRDAKYEQYF. In DNA, the CDR3 is TGTGCCAGCAGGAGGGACGCGAAGTACGAGCAGTACTTC.

The chain employs TRBV29-1 and TRBJ2-2; TRBD2 agrees at 12 bases. The CDR3 extends over 16 amino acids. Per germline, CDR1 SQVTM and CDR2 ANQGSEA. V gave up 3 bases and J gave up 4 bases; unmatched junction bases: 6. CDR3 residues: CSVELPGLAGTGELFF. For the CDR3, the DNA is TGCAGCGTTGAGCTTCCGGGACTAGCGGGCACCGGGGAGCTGTTTTTT.

The chain has TRBV11-3 and TRBJ2-2, with a weak D call TRBD1 (5 bases). The CDR3 runs 16 residues. CDR1 SGHNT and CDR2 YENEEA come from the germline V gene. Trimming removed 5 bases from V and 0 bases from J, with 13 bases in between. CDR3 protein: CASSTRQSANTGELFF. As DNA, the CDR3 is TGTGCCAGCAGCACTCGACAGAGCGCGAACACCGGGGAGCTGTTTTTT.

This chain links TRBV5-4 with TRBJ1-2; D unclear. V was clipped by 4 bases and J by 3 bases, with 16 bases between them. This CDR3 has 15 residues. CDR1 is SGHNT, CDR2 YYREEE, per germline (reference sequence). CDR3 DNA sequence: TGTGCCAGCAGCGAGCCGAGATCCGGGGACTATGGCTACACCTTC. Translation gives CASSEPRSGDYGYTF.

This clone has more than one count but fewer than ten. The chain uses TRBV27 and TRBJ2-5, with 8 bases lining up with TRBD1. V was pared by 6 bases and J by 0 bases, with 15 bases of the junction left unmatched. The CDR3 extends over 18 amino acids. CDR1 MNHEY and CDR2 SMNVEV come from the germline V gene (reference sequence). The CDR3 region has the DNA TGTGCCAGCAGCGGACAGGGCCTCAAGCGGAAGTACCAAGAGACCCAGTACTTC. This translates into CASSGQGLKRKYQETQYF.

The genes are TRBV6-6 and TRBJ1-5, with D perhaps TRBD1 (6 bases). CDR1 and CDR2 from the germline V gene are MNHNY and SVGAGI (reference sequence). V shed 6 bases and J shed 1 base, with 7 bases lying between them. This CDR3 has 13 amino acids. CDR3 coding DNA: TGTGCCAGCAGCGGACAGAGCAATCAGCCCCAGCATTTT. It codes for CASSGQSNQPQHF.

The gene calls are TRBV7-9 and TRBJ1-2; 7 bases line up with TRBD1. Trimming at V came to 5 bases and at J to 1 base, leaving 10 bases not matched to a gene. The CDR3 is 16 residues long. In germline, CDR1 is SEHNR, CDR2 FQNEAQ (reference sequence). The CDR3 region has the DNA TGTGCCAGCAGCCGAGGCGGGGCAGGGGGTAACTATGGCTACACCTTC. This sequence encodes CASSRGGAGGNYGYTF.

This clone was seen at least ten times. This rearrangement joins TRBV7-6 to TRBJ2-1; a weak D match, TRBD1 (5 bases). V shed 1 base and J shed 6 bases, with 19 bases lying between them. The CDR3 is made up of 17 amino acids. Germline V gene data show CDR1 as SGHVS and CDR2 as FNYEAQ. CDR3 amino acids: CASSLVFDSFGSNEQFF. The CDR3 DNA reads as TGTGCCAGCAGCTTAGTTTTTGACAGCTTTGGGTCCAATGAGCAGTTCTTC.

This rearrangement joins TRBV4-3 to TRBJ2-3; a weak D match, TRBD2 (5 bases). Trimming cost V 2 bases and J 2 bases, with 17 bases left between them. This CDR3 has 17 residues. CDR1 and CDR2 (germline): LGHNA, YSLEER. The CDR3 reads CASSQKALTSNTDTQYF. The DNA for the CDR3 is TGCGCCAGCAGCCAAAAAGCTCTAACTAGTAACACAGATACGCAGTATTTT.

This clone was detected once. The rearrangement joins TRBV14 to TRBJ1-3; 7 bases fit TRBD1. Germline CDR1 is SGHDN and CDR2 is FVKESK. V dropped 4 bases and J dropped 6; count of bases not matched to a gene: 12. The CDR3 sequence is 16 residues long. CDR3 bases: TGTGCCAGCAGCCCCTGGGACAGCACCTCCCAAAACACCATATATTTT. Protein: CASSPWDSTSQNTIYF.

This chain uses TRBV27 with TRBJ2-1; TRBD2 matches at 8 bases. The germline V gene encodes CDR1 MNHEY and CDR2 SMNVEV (reference sequence). The CDR3 runs 16 residues. The ends lost 5 bases at V and 0 bases at J; junction bases unmatched: 6. The CDR3 sequence is CASSTLSGISYNEQFF. CDR3 DNA: TGTGCCAGCAGTACCCTTAGCGGGATCTCCTACAATGAGCAGTTCTTC.

The CDR3 region is CASSNPRGNLLYEQYF. DNA for the CDR3: TGCGCCAGCAGTAACCCTAGGGGTAATCTCCTTTACGAGCAGTACTTC. This chain links TRBV10-2 with TRBJ2-7; a possible D gene is TRBD1 (5 bases). This CDR3 is built from 16 residues. Trimming pared 5 bases from V and 4 bases from J, leaving 21 bases between. Germline V lookup: CDR1 WSHSY, CDR2 SAAADI.

The chain couples TRBV6-1 to TRBJ2-7; 7 nucleotides match TRBD2. Looked up from germline, CDR1 is MNHNS and CDR2 is SASEGT. The CDR3 length is 14 residues. V gave up 5 bases and J gave up 3 bases; unmatched junction bases: 7. The CDR3 is CASSLSGPGYEQYF. Here the CDR3 DNA reads TGTGCCAGCAGTCTTAGCGGGCCAGGCTACGAGCAGTACTTC.

This chain links TRBV5-8 with TRBJ1-6; no reliable D call. V dropped 0 bases and J dropped 2 bases, with 18 bases sitting between them. This CDR3 spans 19 amino acids. Germline CDR1 reads SGHTS; CDR2 reads YDEGEE. The CDR3 region is CASSLASASSQTYNSPLHF. As DNA, the CDR3 is TGTGCCAGCAGCTTGGCGTCAGCCAGCTCGCAGACCTATAATTCACCCCTCCACTTT.

The chain uses TRBV12-5 and TRBJ2-5; D is perhaps TRBD1 or TRBD2 (5 bases each). Germline CDR1 reads LGHNT; CDR2 reads FRNRAP. With 3 bases removed from V and 5 bases from J, the gap between germline ends came to 13 bases. The CDR3 loop spans 14 amino acids. The CDR3 DNA reads TGTGCTAGTGGTTTTGGGACCTATGGGGAGACCCAGTACTTC. Encoded protein: CASGFGTYGETQYF.

This chain joins TRBV7-2 and TRBJ2-7; D is uncertain. Germline V gene lookup returns CDR1 SGHTA and CDR2 FQGNSA. V was shortened by 8 bases and J by 6 bases, with 11 bases between the two germline ends. The CDR3 covers 11 residues. This CDR3 is CASQNQVEQYF. The CDR3, as DNA: TGTGCCAGCCAGAACCAGGTCGAGCAGTACTTC. Complete variable domain (other parts from reference TRBV7-2 and TRBJ2-7): GAGVSQSPSNKVTEKGKDVELRCDPISGHTALYWYRQSLGQGLEFLIYFQGNSAPDKSGLPSDRFSAERTGGSVSTLTIQRTQQEDSAVYLCASQNQVEQYFGPGTRLTVT.

The chain is built from TRBV6-5 and TRBJ2-7; 11 bases are shared with TRBD2. CDR1 and CDR2 (germline): MNHEY, SVGAGI. Trimming removed 0 bases from V and 5 bases from J; junction bases left unmatched: 6. The CDR3 has 16 residues. CDR3 protein: CASSYSSLAGGNEQYF. The CDR3 DNA is TGTGCCAGCAGTTACTCGAGTCTAGCGGGAGGTAACGAGCAGTACTTC.

This clone has only one observation. The genes are TRBV7-8 and TRBJ2-5; the D gene is possibly TRBD2 (6 bases). Trimming left V 6 bases short and J 5 bases short, with 13 bases between. Germline V lookup: CDR1 SGHVS, CDR2 FQNEAQ. This CDR3 region has 13 residues. The CDR3 here is CASSFGGSETQYF. In nucleotides, the CDR3 is TGTGCCAGCAGTTTCGGAGGGAGTGAGACCCAGTACTTC.

V gene TRBV5-4 combines with J gene TRBJ2-5; 11 positions agree with TRBD1. Germline values: CDR1 SGHNT, CDR2 YYREEE (reference sequence). There are 16 residues in the CDR3. J was trimmed by 4 bases and V by 4 bases; bases with no gene match: 9. CDR3 loop: CASSPSGTGGGETQYF. The CDR3 nucleotides read TGTGCCAGCAGCCCGTCCGGGACAGGGGGGGGAGAGACCCAGTACTTC. Using reference TRBV5-4 and TRBJ2-5 for the parts outside the CDR3, the full variable domain is ETGVTQSPTHLIKTRGQQVTLRCSSQSGHNTVSWYQQALGQGPQFIFQYYREEENGRGNFPPRFSGLQFPNYSSELNVNALELDDSALYLCASSPSGTGGGETQYFGPGTRLLVL.

The rearrangement links TRBV7-2 to TRBJ2-1, with D perhaps matching TRBD2 (6 bases). This CDR3 is 16 amino acids long. Deletions cut 2 bases from V and 1 base from J, with 12 bases between. In germline, CDR1 is SGHTA, CDR2 FQGNSA. This CDR3 reads CASSLFRGRSYNEQFF. The CDR3 DNA reads TGTGCCAGCAGCTTATTTCGGGGGAGGTCCTACAATGAGCAGTTCTTC.

The chain couples TRBV18 to TRBJ1-4; no definite D call. This CDR3 region has 14 residues. The germline V gene encodes CDR1 KGHSH and CDR2 LQKENI. V was trimmed by 4 bases and J by 0 bases, leaving 6 bases between them. DNA of the CDR3: TGTGCCAGCTCACAGTTTGCAACTAATGAAAAACTGTTTTTT. Translation: CASSQFATNEKLFF. Complete variable domain (other parts from reference TRBV18 and TRBJ1-4): NAGVMQNPRHLVRRRGQEARLRCSPMKGHSHVYWYRQLPEEGLKFMVYLQKENIIDESGMPKERFSAEFPKEGPSILRIQQVVRGDSAAYFCASSQFATNEKLFFGSGTQLSVL.

This clone is medium-sized (0.01 to 0.1%) by share. The chain uses TRBV2 and TRBJ2-7; the D gene is possibly TRBD1 (6 bases). The germline V and J ends were trimmed by 2 bases and 3 bases, with 26 bases remaining between them. The germline V gene encodes CDR1 SNHLY and CDR2 FYNNEI. There are 19 residues in the CDR3. CDR3 residues: CASSEFLGGGVVAVYEQYF. The CDR3 nucleotides read TGTGCCAGCAGTGAATTCTTAGGGGGTGGGGTAGTAGCAGTCTACGAGCAGTACTTC.

The chain couples TRBV27 to TRBJ2-1, with 12 bases aligning to TRBD2. Losses at the gene ends were 2 bases for V and 6 bases for J; bases not matched to a gene: 11. The CDR3 runs to 18 residues. The germline CDR1 and CDR2 sequences are MNHEY and SMNVEV (reference sequence). The CDR3 region has the DNA TGTGCCAGCAGTTTAAGAAGACTAGCGGGAGATCCCCTCAATGAGCAGTTCTTC. It encodes CASSLRRLAGDPLNEQFF.

This clone has a count of ten or more. The rearrangement joins TRBV10-1 to TRBJ2-7, with no clear D. V was shortened by 3 bases and J by 3 bases, with 3 bases between the two germline ends. The CDR3 consists of 11 residues. Germline lookup yields CDR1 WNHNN and CDR2 SYGVQD (reference sequence). The CDR3, as DNA: TGCGCCAGCAGTGATGGCTACGAGCAGTACTTC. As protein: CASSDGYEQYF.

The chain employs TRBV6-1 and TRBJ2-7, with TRBD1 as a possible D gene (6 bases). Trimming shortened V by 3 bases and J by 0 bases, and 15 bases separated the two germline ends. The CDR3 consists of 16 residues. Germline V lookup: CDR1 MNHNS, CDR2 SASEGT. The DNA of the CDR3 is TGTGCCAGCAGTGATCCTAGCAGGGGCCTCTCCTACGAGCAGTACTTC. Protein: CASSDPSRGLSYEQYF.

The chain uses TRBV7-2 and TRBJ1-2; no clear D. Trimming pared 6 bases from V and 4 bases from J, leaving 18 bases between. The CDR3 consists of 15 residues. Germline CDR1 SGHTA, CDR2 FQGNSA. CDR3 region: CASRPSGLEGYGYTF. The CDR3 DNA is TGTGCCAGCAGGCCTTCCGGCCTCGAGGGCTATGGCTACACCTTC. The whole variable domain, remainder taken from reference TRBV7-2 and TRBJ1-2, is GAGVSQSPSNKVTEKGKDVELRCDPISGHTALYWYRQSLGQGLEFLIYFQGNSAPDKSGLPSDRFSAERTGGSVSTLTIQRTQQEDSAVYLCASRPSGLEGYGYTFGSGTRLTVV.

The CDR3 DNA reads TGTGCCAGCAGCTTGTTTTGGTCCAGCAGTGAGGGTACCGGGGAGCTGTTTTTT. Translation gives CASSLFWSSSEGTGELFF. The chain carries TRBV5-6 and TRBJ2-2; D perhaps matches TRBD2 (5 bases). The CDR3 is made up of 18 amino acids. V was trimmed by 1 base and J by 5 bases, leaving 21 bases between them. Germline-derived CDR1 and CDR2 are SGHDT and YYEEEE. The variable domain in full, with the rest retrieved from reference TRBV5-6 and TRBJ2-2, is DAGVTQSPTHLIKTRGQQVTLRCSPKSGHDTVSWYQQALGQGPQFIFQYYEEEERQRGNFPDRFSGHQFPNYSSELNVNALLLGDSALYLCASSLFWSSSEGTGELFFGEGSRLTVL.

This chain connects TRBV7-9 to TRBJ2-4, with D possibly TRBD1 on 6 matching bases. The V gene's germline CDR1 is SEHNR and CDR2 FQNEAQ (reference sequence). This CDR3 is built from 16 residues. Trimming removed 5 bases from V and 5 bases from J, with 19 bases in between. As DNA, the CDR3 is TGTGCCAGCAGCCCCGGGCAGGGGTTTAAGGAAAACATTCAGTACTTC. The encoded protein is CASSPGQGFKENIQYF.

The V and J genes are TRBV19 and TRBJ2-7, with 9 bases matching TRBD2. This CDR3 spans 14 amino acids. Germline-derived CDR1 and CDR2 are LNHDA and SQIVND (reference sequence). Trimming cost V 5 bases and J 4 bases; bases outside gene matches: 6. CDR3 nucleotides: TGTGCCAGTAGTCCTCAAGCGGGAGGTTACGAGCAGTACTTC. Translation gives CASSPQAGGYEQYF.